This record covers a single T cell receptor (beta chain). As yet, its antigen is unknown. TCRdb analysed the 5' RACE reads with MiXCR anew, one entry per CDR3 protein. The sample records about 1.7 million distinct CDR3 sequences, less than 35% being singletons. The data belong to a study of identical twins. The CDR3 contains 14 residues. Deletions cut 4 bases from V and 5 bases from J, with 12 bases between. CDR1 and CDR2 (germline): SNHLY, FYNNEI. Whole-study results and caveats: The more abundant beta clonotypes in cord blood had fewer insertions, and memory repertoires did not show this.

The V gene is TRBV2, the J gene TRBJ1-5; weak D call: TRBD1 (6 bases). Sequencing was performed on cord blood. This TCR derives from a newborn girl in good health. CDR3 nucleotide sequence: TGTGCCAGCAGTGGAGGGGGACGGTATCAGCCCCAGCATTTT. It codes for CASSGGGRYQPQHF.